The source of this TCR beta chain is a study of chemoradiotherapy in HPV16-positive cancers. Study-level information: Candidate HPV-specific clones and shared TCR motifs came from a couple of HPV16-positive patients.

Details on this clone: The antigen remains unidentified.

The repertoire was sequenced with immunoSEQ multiplex PCR; TCRdb's copy has only in-frame clones and lacks some. The sample has roughly 15,000 clones; roughly 79% are singletons. Trimming removed 5 bases from V and 4 bases from J, with 12 bases in between. CDR1 and CDR2 (germline): MNHNS, SASEGT. The CDR3 sequence is 14 residues long. Overall study findings and caveats: The functional HPV-specific definition rests on just two HPV16-positive patients.

The V gene is TRBV6-1, the J gene TRBJ1-5; D ambiguous. The biological material was taken from a patient who underwent chemoradiotherapy. The TCR originated in a human donor with HPV-associated anogenital cancer. CDR3 loop: CASSSYDRNQPQHF. For the CDR3, the DNA is TGTGCCAGCAGTTCCTACGACCGGAATCAGCCCCAGCATTTT.